Listed below are T cell receptor beta chains from one sample, sequenced in a study of cytomegalovirus exposure and HLA in healthy donors. Sequencing was performed with immunoSEQ multiplex PCR; in TCRdb, only in-frame clones are kept and a portion is missing. In total, the table holds some 200,000 clones. Source material: PBMCs. Receptors originate from a woman aged 18-29 years in good health and CMV-seropositive. Both conserved end residues are part of each CDR3. Fields, in order: D gene, V gene, J gene, CDR3 protein, CDR3 DNA. A D gene is named only where the DNA matches it firmly.

TRBD2,TRBV2,TRBJ2-5,CASNRNSGGTQYF,TGTGCCAGCAACCGAAACTCGGGGGGGACCCAGTACTTC
NA,TRBV10-3,TRBJ2-5,CAISRTGLQETQYF,TGTGCCATCAGTAGGACTGGATTACAAGAGACCCAGTACTTC
TRBD2,TRBV12-5,TRBJ2-1,CASGLVLRPAGAGNEQFF,TGTGCTAGTGGTTTGGTACTTCGTCCAGCGGGAGCCGGCAATGAGCAGTTCTTC
NA,TRBV9,TRBJ2-2,CASSVATGELFF,TGTGCCAGCAGCGTAGCTACCGGGGAGCTGTTTTTT
NA,TRBV14,TRBJ2-5,CASSHPPRERETQYF,TGTGCCAGCAGCCACCCCCCGCGCGAGCGGGAGACCCAGTACTTC
TRBD2,TRBV5-1,TRBJ2-3,CASSLDGGGRDTQYF,TGCGCCAGCAGCTTGGACGGCGGGGGGAGAGATACGCAGTATTTT
TRBD2,TRBV5-1,TRBJ2-1,CASSRTSGRDSYNEQFF,TGCGCCAGCAGCCGCACTAGCGGGAGGGACTCCTACAATGAGCAGTTCTTC
TRBD1,TRBV6-1,TRBJ1-5,CASSFGTGPPAQHF,TGTGCCAGCAGCTTCGGGACAGGGCCCCCAGCCCAGCATTTT
TRBD1,TRBV10-3,TRBJ2-1,CAISVDRGGNEQFF,TGTGCCATCAGTGTGGACAGGGGTGGGAATGAGCAGTTCTTC
NA,TRBV5-8,TRBJ1-2,CASSFLWPNYGYTF,TGTGCCAGCAGCTTCTTATGGCCAAACTATGGCTACACCTTC
NA,TRBV5-1,TRBJ2-1,CASTRDFWNEQFF,TGCGCCAGCACCAGGGACTTTTGGAATGAGCAGTTCTTC
TRBD1,TRBV5-1,TRBJ2-1,CASSLGTGTYNEQFF,TGCGCCAGCAGCCTAGGGACAGGGACTTACAATGAGCAGTTCTTC
TRBD2,TRBV28,TRBJ2-7,CASSLWGLNYEQYF,TGTGCCAGCAGTTTATGGGGACTAAACTACGAGCAGTACTTC
NA,TRBV9,TRBJ1-6,CASSGGGGTSPLHF,TGTGCCAGCAGCGGCGGGGGAGGGACGTCACCCCTCCACTTT
NA,TRBV27,TRBJ2-3,CASSLQGNTQYF,TGTGCCAGCAGTTTACAGGGGAATACGCAGTATTTT
NA,TRBV2,TRBJ1-1,CASRRLTGTNTEAFF,TGTGCCAGCAGGAGACTCACAGGGACGAACACTGAAGCTTTCTTT
TRBD1,TRBV11-2,TRBJ2-3,CASSMGQVNTQYF,TGTGCCAGCAGCATGGGACAGGTCAATACGCAGTATTTT
TRBD1,TRBV6-6,TRBJ1-2,CASSYWDSDGYTF,TGTGCCAGCAGTTACTGGGACAGTGATGGCTACACCTTC
NA,TRBV7-2,TRBJ2-1,CASSPGGPFNEQFF,TGTGCCAGCAGCCCGGGGGGCCCCTTCAATGAGCAGTTCTTC
NA,TRBV7-2,TRBJ2-3,CASSSLGALRTDTQYF,TGTGCCAGCAGCTCCCTTGGGGCGCTTCGCACAGATACGCAGTATTTT
TRBD1,TRBV10-3,TRBJ2-7,CAIGGTGGYEQYF,TGTGCCATCGGGGGGACAGGGGGCTACGAGCAGTACTTC
TRBD1,TRBV19,TRBJ1-2,CASSVAGTGVFGYTF,TGTGCCAGTAGTGTCGCCGGGACAGGGGTTTTTGGCTACACCTTC
TRBD1,TRBV4-1,TRBJ1-2,CASSHGTGIGYTF,TGCGCCAGCAGCCATGGGACAGGGATTGGCTACACCTTC
TRBD1,TRBV6-6,TRBJ1-5,CASSSDRGKSQPQHF,TGTGCCAGCAGTTCCGACAGGGGGAAAAGTCAGCCCCAGCATTTT
NA,TRBV19,TRBJ2-1,CASSIGRDNEQFF,TGTGCCAGTAGTATAGGCAGGGACAATGAGCAGTTCTTC
NA,TRBV5-1,TRBJ2-3,CASSSGATGLDTQYF,TGCGCCAGCAGCTCTGGTGCAACCGGTTTGGATACGCAGTATTTT
TRBD1,TRBV18,TRBJ2-3,CASSPIRDRFGDTQYF,TGTGCCAGCTCACCTATCCGGGACAGGTTTGGAGATACGCAGTATTTT
TRBD2,TRBV19,TRBJ2-1,CASSTTSGAVNEQFF,TGTGCCAGTAGTACCACTAGCGGGGCCGTCAATGAGCAGTTCTTC
TRBD2,TRBV7-3,TRBJ2-5,CASSVGTSGGAAQETQYF,TGTGCCAGCAGCGTCGGGACTAGCGGGGGGGCAGCCCAAGAGACCCAGTACTTC
TRBD2,TRBV15,TRBJ2-3,CATSRFSAGPSTDTQYF,TGTGCCACCAGCAGATTTTCAGCGGGACCTAGCACAGATACGCAGTATTTT
TRBD2,TRBV19,TRBJ2-3,CASTRGGSTDTQYF,TGTGCCAGTACACGCGGGGGGAGCACAGATACGCAGTATTTT
NA,TRBV5-1,TRBJ2-2,CASSFREDRPGELFF,TGCGCCAGCAGCTTCCGGGAAGACAGGCCCGGGGAGCTGTTTTTT
NA,TRBV5-5,TRBJ1-2,CASTPGQFYGYTF,TGTGCCAGCACCCCGGGACAATTCTATGGCTACACCTTC
NA,TRBV11-3,TRBJ2-3,CASSLVGGSTDTQYF,TGTGCCAGCAGCTTAGTTGGGGGCAGCACAGATACGCAGTATTTT
TRBD1,TRBV7-2,TRBJ1-2,CASSDRQGNYGYTF,TGTGCCAGCAGCGATAGACAGGGCAACTATGGCTACACCTTC
TRBD1,TRBV18,TRBJ1-1,CASSSTGGNTEAFF,TGTGCCAGCTCATCCACAGGGGGGAACACTGAAGCTTTCTTT
TRBD1,TRBV4-2,TRBJ1-5,CASRGQGSNQPQHF,TGTGCCAGCAGGGGACAGGGGAGCAACCAGCCCCAGCATTTT
NA,TRBV2,TRBJ2-1,CASSTGTLGEQFF,TGTGCCAGCAGTACTGGGACTCTTGGTGAGCAGTTCTTC
TRBD1,TRBV6-1,TRBJ1-5,CASQGGRVSNQPQHF,TGTGCCAGCCAGGGGGGCAGGGTTAGCAATCAGCCCCAGCATTTT
NA,TRBV7-9,TRBJ1-2,CASSALGRNYGYTF,TGTGCCAGCAGCGCCCTCGGTCGGAACTATGGCTACACCTTC
TRBD1,TRBV4-1,TRBJ1-4,CASSQVYTGVSEKLFF,TGCGCCAGCAGCCAAGTATATACAGGGGTTAGTGAAAAACTGTTTTTT
TRBD1,TRBV13,TRBJ2-7,CASSLTIGQGYEQYF,TGTGCCAGCAGCTTGACAATCGGACAGGGTTACGAGCAGTACTTC
TRBD1,TRBV11-3,TRBJ2-2,CASSQTWDRGTGELFF,TGTGCCAGCAGCCAAACGTGGGACAGGGGGACCGGGGAGCTGTTTTTT
NA,TRBV27,TRBJ1-1,CASSLSTSTEAFF,TGTGCCAGCAGTTTATCAACGAGCACTGAAGCTTTCTTT